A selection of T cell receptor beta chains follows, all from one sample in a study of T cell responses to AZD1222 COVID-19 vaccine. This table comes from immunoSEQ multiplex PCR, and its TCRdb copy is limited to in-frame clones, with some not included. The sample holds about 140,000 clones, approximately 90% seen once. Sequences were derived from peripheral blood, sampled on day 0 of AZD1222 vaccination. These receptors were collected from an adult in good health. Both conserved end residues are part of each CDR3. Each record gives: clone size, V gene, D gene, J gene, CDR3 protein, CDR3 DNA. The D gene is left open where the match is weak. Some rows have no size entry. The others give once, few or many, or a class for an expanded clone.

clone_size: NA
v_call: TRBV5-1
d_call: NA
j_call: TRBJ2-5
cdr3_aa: CASSITSIQETQYF
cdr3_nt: TGCGCCAGCAGTATTACTTCGATACAAGAGACCCAGTACTTC

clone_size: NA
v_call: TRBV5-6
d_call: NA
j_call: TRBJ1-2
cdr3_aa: CASSLGSRGGYTF
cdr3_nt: TGTGCCAGCAGCTTAGGATCCAGGGGCGGCTACACCTTC

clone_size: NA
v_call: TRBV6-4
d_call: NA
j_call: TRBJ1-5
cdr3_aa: CASSDSSRQPQHF
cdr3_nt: TGTGCCAGCAGTGACTCTTCCCGGCAGCCCCAGCATTTT

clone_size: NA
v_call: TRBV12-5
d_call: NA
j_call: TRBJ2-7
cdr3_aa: CASGLESYEQYF
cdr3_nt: TGTGCTAGTGGTTTGGAATCCTACGAGCAGTACTTC

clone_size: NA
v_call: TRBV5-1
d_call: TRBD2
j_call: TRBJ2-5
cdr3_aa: CASSLGGAGGETQYF
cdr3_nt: TGCGCCAGCAGCCTCGGGGGAGCGGGAGGTGAGACCCAGTACTTC

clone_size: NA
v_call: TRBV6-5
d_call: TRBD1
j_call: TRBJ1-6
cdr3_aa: CASRGQGGSPLHF
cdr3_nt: TGTGCCAGCAGGGGACAGGGAGGATCACCCCTCCACTTT

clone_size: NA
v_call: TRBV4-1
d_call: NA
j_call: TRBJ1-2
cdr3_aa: CASSQAGRGHTNYGYTF
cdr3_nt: TGCGCCAGCAGCCAAGCGGGCAGGGGCCATACTAACTATGGCTACACCTTC

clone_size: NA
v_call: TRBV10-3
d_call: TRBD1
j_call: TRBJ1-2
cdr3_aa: CAIGTGNLAYGYTF
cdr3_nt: TGTGCCATCGGGACAGGGAATTTAGCCTATGGCTACACCTTC

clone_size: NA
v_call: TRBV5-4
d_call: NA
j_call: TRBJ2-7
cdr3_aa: CASSLKDRGGYEQYF
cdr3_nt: TGTGCCAGCAGCTTAAAGGACAGAGGTGGATACGAGCAGTACTTC

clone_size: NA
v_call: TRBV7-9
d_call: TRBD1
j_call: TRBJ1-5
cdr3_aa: CASSLGTVNQPQHF
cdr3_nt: TGTGCCAGCAGCCTAGGGACAGTCAATCAGCCCCAGCATTTT

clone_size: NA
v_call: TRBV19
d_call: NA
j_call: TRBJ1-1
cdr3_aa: CASSITGAVNTEAFF
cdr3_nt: TGTGCCAGTAGTATAACGGGGGCGGTGAACACTGAAGCTTTCTTT

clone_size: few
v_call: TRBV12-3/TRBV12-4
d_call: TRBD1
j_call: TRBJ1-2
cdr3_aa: CASRLQGSYGYTF
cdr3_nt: TGTGCCAGCAGACTACAGGGGAGCTATGGCTACACCTTC

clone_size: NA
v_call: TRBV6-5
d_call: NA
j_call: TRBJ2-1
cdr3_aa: CASSYSNRGSRNEQFF
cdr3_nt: TGTGCCAGCAGTTACTCGAATCGGGGAAGTAGGAATGAGCAGTTCTTC

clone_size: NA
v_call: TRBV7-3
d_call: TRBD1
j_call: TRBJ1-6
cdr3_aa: CASSSAPGGNSPLHF
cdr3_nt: TGTGCCAGCAGCTCCGCGCCAGGGGGAAATTCACCCCTCCACTTT

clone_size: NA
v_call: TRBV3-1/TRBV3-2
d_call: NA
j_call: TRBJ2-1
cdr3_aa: CASSPPGLQQFF
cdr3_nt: TGTGCCAGCAGCCCGCCGGGACTTCAACAGTTCTTC